This T cell receptor beta chain originates from a study of shared clonotypes between healthy human individuals. The CDR3 has 15 amino acids. V lost 5 bases and J lost 0, with 11 bases in between. Germline V gives CDR1 MDHEN, CDR2 SYDVKM. At the deep level, the assay was run. Sequencing on ten immunoSEQ deep assay plates was performed for unsorted PBMC DNA. Profiled with immunoSEQ multiplex PCR; TCRdb holds only in-frame clones, not every one. The table has some 470,000 clones, over 65% seen once. Unsorted samples used tens of millions of PBMCs for genomic DNA. Sequenced: PBMCs. The chain links TRBV28 to TRBJ1-3; D call uncertain. This sequence was found in a woman in her thirties or forties in good health. Some clones in this sample may be carry-over from other donors' samples. The CDR3 loop is CASSHPQFSGNTIYF. In nucleotides, the CDR3 is TGTGCCAGCAGTCATCCCCAGTTCTCTGGAAACACCATATATTTT.